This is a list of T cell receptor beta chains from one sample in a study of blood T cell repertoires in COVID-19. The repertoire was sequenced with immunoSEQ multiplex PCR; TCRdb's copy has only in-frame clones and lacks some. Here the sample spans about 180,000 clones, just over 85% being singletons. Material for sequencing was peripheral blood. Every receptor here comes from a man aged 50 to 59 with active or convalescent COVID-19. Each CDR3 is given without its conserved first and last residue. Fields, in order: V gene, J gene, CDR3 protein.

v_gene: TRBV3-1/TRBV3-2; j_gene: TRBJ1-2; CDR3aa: ASSQRQGINYGYT
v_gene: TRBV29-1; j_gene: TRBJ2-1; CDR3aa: SVEHSEQF
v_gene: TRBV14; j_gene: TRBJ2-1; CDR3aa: ASSQRNPLDRGRDNEQF
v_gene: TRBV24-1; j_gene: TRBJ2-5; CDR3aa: ATSDFSGGLSETQY
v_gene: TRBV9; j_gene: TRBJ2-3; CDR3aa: ASSVESILRGDLTDTQY
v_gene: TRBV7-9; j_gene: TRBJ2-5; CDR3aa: ASSRDIQETQY
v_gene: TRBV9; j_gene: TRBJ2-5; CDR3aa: ASSPRTGGEETQY
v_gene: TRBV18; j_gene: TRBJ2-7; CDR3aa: ASSTGSFGYEQY
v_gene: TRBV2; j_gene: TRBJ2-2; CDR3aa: ASIPGGAQNTGELF
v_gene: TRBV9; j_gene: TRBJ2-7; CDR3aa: ASSVVAVGEQY
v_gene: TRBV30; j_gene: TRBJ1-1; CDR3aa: AFSGTGLVKNTEAF
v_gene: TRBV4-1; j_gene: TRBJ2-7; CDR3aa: ASSQGDRSIGEQY
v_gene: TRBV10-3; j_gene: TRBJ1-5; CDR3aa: AISDAGSQPQH
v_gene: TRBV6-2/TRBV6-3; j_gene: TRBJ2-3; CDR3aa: ASSSYREQDTQY
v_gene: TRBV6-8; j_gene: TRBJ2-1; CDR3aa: ASTSLERYEQF
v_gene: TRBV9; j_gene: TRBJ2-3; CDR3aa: ASSTGLAVKDTQY
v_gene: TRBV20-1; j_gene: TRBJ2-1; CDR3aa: SASRGPYNEQF
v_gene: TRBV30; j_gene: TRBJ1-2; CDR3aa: AWSVRAQGGYT
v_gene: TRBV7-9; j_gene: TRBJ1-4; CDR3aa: ASSKGGTNEKLF
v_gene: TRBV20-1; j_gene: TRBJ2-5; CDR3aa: SASNRGHQETQY
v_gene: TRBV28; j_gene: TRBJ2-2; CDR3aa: ASSPLAGGPHTGELF
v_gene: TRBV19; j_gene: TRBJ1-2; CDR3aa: ASTLGWNYGYT
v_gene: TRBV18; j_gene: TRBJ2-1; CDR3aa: ASSPPGLAELYNEQF
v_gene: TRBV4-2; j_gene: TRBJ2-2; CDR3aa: ASSQPDTSVTGELF
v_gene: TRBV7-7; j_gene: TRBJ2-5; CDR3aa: ASSEGLAGGQETQY
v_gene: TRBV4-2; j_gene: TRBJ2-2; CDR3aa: ASSSGHHMNTGELF
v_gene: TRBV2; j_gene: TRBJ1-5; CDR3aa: ASRQPGTGTSTQPQH
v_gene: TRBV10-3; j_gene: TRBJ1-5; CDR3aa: AIGRDRGQPQH
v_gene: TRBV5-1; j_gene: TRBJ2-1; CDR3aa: ASSPYTGNNEQF
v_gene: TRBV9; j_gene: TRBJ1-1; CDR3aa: ASSVQGLDTEAF
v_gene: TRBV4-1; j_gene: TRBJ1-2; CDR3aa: ASSQVWGQTFYGYT
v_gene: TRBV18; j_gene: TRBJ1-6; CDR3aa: ASSLRQGDNNSPLH
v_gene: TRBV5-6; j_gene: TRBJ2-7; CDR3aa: ASNGGGFPSYEQY
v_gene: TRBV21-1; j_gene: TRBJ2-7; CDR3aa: ASSNEAQGTGYEQY
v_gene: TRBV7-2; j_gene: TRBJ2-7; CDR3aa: ASSSGTHTYEQY
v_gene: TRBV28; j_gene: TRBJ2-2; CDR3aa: ASTNRGGELF
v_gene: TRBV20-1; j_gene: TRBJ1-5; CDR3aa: SASRGAGSNQPQH
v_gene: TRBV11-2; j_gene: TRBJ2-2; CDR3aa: ASSPEGQNTGELF
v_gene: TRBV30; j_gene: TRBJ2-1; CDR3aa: AWSWKRGGVNEQF
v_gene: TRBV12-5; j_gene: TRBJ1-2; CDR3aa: ASALGQGNQGYT
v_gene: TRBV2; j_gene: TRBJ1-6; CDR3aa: ASSTGNSPLH